This paragraph covers one T cell receptor (beta chain) sequence. The target antigen is unknown. The source of the sample is a study of T cell responses to AZD1222 COVID-19 vaccine. About the study: Some second doses came at about 4 weeks and others at about 12 weeks; these were pooled. Whole-study findings and limits: Spike-specific TCR breadth and depth were elevated following two AZD1222 doses. AZD1222 recipients seropositive at baseline numbered only six or seven. Among vaccine-associated CD4 TCRs, coverage spanned spike, with dominance at 160-218 and 743-854.

TCRdb's table, derived via immunoSEQ multiplex PCR, lists solely in-frame clones and lacks some. The sample has tens of thousands of clones; about 74% are singletons. This sequence originates from an adult in good health. Source: peripheral blood, taken on day 0 of AZD1222 vaccination.

CDR3 coding DNA: TGTGCCAGCAGTTTAATGGACCCTTCCTACGAGCAGTACTTC. Amino acid sequence: CASSLMDPSYEQYF. The chain employs TRBV28 and TRBJ2-7; D not resolved. Trimming pared 2 bases from V and 1 base from J, leaving 9 bases between. The length of the CDR3 is 14 residues. The V gene's germline CDR1 is MDHEN and CDR2 SYDVKM.